Reported below is one T cell receptor beta chain. Its antigen is unidentified. Relative to the germline gene, one junction end is altered; a read error may explain this. Measured with immunoSEQ multiplex PCR; TCRdb has only the in-frame clones, and not every one. The sample includes around 96,000 clones, approximately 91% seen only once; the top ten take 2.5% to 3%. CDR1 and CDR2 (germline): SNHLY, FYNNEI. The CDR3 loop spans 15 amino acids. The data are from a study of T cell responses to AZD1222 COVID-19 vaccine. Study context: Pooled in the analysis were second doses at about 4 or about 12 weeks. Points from the study as a whole: Every sample of the repertoires postdated the peak T cell response. Most donors were white British and more were female, and clonal diversity was possibly underestimated. Reportedly, nearly half the spike-specific TCRs target unmutated variant regions.

This clonotype originated in an adult in good health. The gene calls are TRBV2 and TRBJ1-6; D is possibly TRBD1 (5 bases). Specimen: peripheral blood, collected on day 0 of AZD1222 vaccination. CDR3 sequence (DNA): TGTGCCAGCAGTCCCCCCATGGGGAGTAGGACACCGCTCCACTTT. This encodes CASSPPMGSRTPLHF.